A single sample is the source of the 2 T cell receptor beta chains below, sequenced in a study of blood T cell repertoires in COVID-19. The table came from immunoSEQ multiplex PCR; TCRdb's copy has only in-frame clones and leaves some out. The table lists around 400,000 clones, roughly four fifths of them singletons. The sample comprised PBMCs or T cells enriched from blood (not recorded which). The receptors here all came from a woman in her forties or fifties who had recovered from COVID-19.

This chain links TRBV2 with TRBJ1-4; a weak D match, TRBD1 (6 bases). The CDR3 has 15 amino acids. V was pared by 6 bases and J by 5 bases, with 16 bases between. Germline values: CDR1 SNHLY, CDR2 FYNNEI. CDR3 loop: CASRRGTTSNEKLFF. The CDR3 nucleotides are TGTGCCAGCAGAAGGGGGACGACATCAAATGAAAAACTGTTTTTT.

The chain combines TRBV29-1 with TRBJ2-3, with 14 nucleotides matching TRBD2. Germline V gene sequence: CDR1 SQVTM, CDR2 ANQGSEA. The CDR3 runs 18 residues. V was clipped by 8 bases and J by 4 bases; unmatched bases: 17. CDR3 DNA: TGCAGCTCCGCGGGACTAGCGGGAGAAATAAAGGGCTCAGATACGCAGTATTTT. Its protein product is CSSAGLAGEIKGSDTQYF.